The rows below give T cell receptor beta chains drawn from one sample of a study of T cells in Graves' hyperthyroidism and ophthalmopathy. Using its own MiXCR run on the multiplex PCR reads, TCRdb lists one record per CDR3 protein. Here the sample spans 350,000 to 450,000 distinct CDR3 sequences, more than 11% being singletons. The sample comprised blood. These receptors were taken from an older woman with Graves' hyperthyroidism. Both conserved end residues are part of each CDR3. D genes are given only for firm matches. Not all rows give a size; the values are once, few, many and, for expanded clones, a class.

clone_size j_call d_call v_call cdr3_aa cdr3_nt
many TRBJ2-2 - TRBV20-1 CSARVGKREKNTGELFF TGCAGTGCTAGAGTGGGCAAGAGGGAGAAGAACACCGGGGAGCTGTTTTTT
- TRBJ1-5 TRBD1 TRBV19 CASSIGRTGDLWSNQPQHF TGTGCCAGTAGTATAGGAAGGACAGGGGACCTTTGGAGCAATCAGCCCCAGCATTTT
- TRBJ1-4 - TRBV5-1 CASSLDLYDEKLFF TGCGCCAGCAGCTTGGACCTTTACGATGAAAAACTGTTTTTT
many TRBJ1-1 TRBD1 TRBV2 CASSVRGQGTEAFF TGTGCCAGCAGTGTTAGAGGACAGGGCACTGAAGCTTTCTTT
- TRBJ2-7 TRBD1 TRBV4-1 CASSQGDRQEQYF TGCGCCAGCAGCCAAGGGGACAGGCAAGAGCAGTACTTC
few TRBJ2-2 TRBD1 TRBV20-1 CSAVAGTGGSGELFF TGCAGTGCTGTCGCCGGGACAGGGGGGTCCGGGGAGCTGTTTTTT
many TRBJ2-2 - TRBV20-1 CSARDRRQGYTGELFF TGCAGTGCTAGAGATAGGCGGCAGGGCTACACCGGGGAGCTGTTTTTT
- TRBJ1-6 TRBD1 TRBV5-1 CASSLQGEHGTGHNSPLHF TGCGCCAGCAGCCTGCAGGGGGAACACGGGACGGGGCATAATTCACCCCTCCACTTT
- TRBJ2-5 - TRBV11-2 CASSPIRSTGLQYF TGTGCCAGCAGCCCAATCCGGTCGACGGGGTTACAGTACTTC
few TRBJ2-7 TRBD2 TRBV5-4 CASSWGLAGVGDEQYF TGTGCCAGCAGCTGGGGACTAGCGGGAGTTGGTGACGAGCAGTACTTC
- TRBJ1-3 - TRBV28 CASSTGVPDTIYF TGTGCCAGCAGTACGGGAGTCCCGGACACCATATATTTT
many TRBJ2-5 - TRBV5-1 CASGRGTPSETQYF TGCGCCAGCGGGAGGGGGACCCCCTCGGAGACCCAGTACTTC
many TRBJ2-2 - TRBV7-2 CASSLAGAVQTGGELFF TGTGCCAGCAGCTTAGCCGGGGCGGTCCAGACTGGCGGGGAGCTGTTTTTT
many TRBJ2-7 - TRBV6-5 CASSYRGTVTYEQYF TGTGCCAGCAGTTATCGCGGGACAGTGACCTACGAGCAGTACTTC
few TRBJ2-3 TRBD2 TRBV7-6 CASSVSGRVEDTQYF TGTGCCAGCAGCGTAAGCGGGAGGGTCGAAGATACGCAGTATTTT
- TRBJ2-1 - TRBV24-1 CATSGGQNYNEQFF TGTGCCACCAGTGGTGGACAGAACTACAATGAGCAGTTCTTC
many TRBJ1-2 - TRBV11-1 CASSLGGQVIGYTF TGTGCCAGCAGCTTAGGCGGCCAAGTTATCGGCTACACCTTC
few TRBJ2-5 TRBD2 TRBV27 CASSSGTSGRETQYF TGTGCCAGCAGTTCCGGGACTAGCGGGAGAGAGACCCAGTACTTC
many TRBJ2-1 TRBD2 TRBV20-1 CSARGTSGVSSYNEQFF TGCAGTGCTAGAGGGACTAGCGGAGTCAGCTCCTACAATGAGCAGTTCTTC
- TRBJ2-5 - TRBV27 CASSPPAGTQYQETQYF TGTGCCAGCAGCCCTCCTGCCGGGACACAGTACCAAGAGACCCAGTACTTC
many TRBJ2-7 TRBD2 TRBV2 CASSPTSGAAYEQYF TGTGCCAGCAGTCCGACTAGCGGGGCCGCCTACGAGCAGTACTTC
many TRBJ1-2 - TRBV2 CASSEGRGRDGYTF TGTGCCAGCAGTGAAGGCAGGGGACGGGATGGCTACACCTTC
many TRBJ2-1 - TRBV2 CASDRSDTYNEQFF TGTGCCAGCGACCGATCCGATACCTACAATGAGCAGTTCTTC
many TRBJ1-5 - TRBV20-1 CSARTGLNQPQHF TGCAGTGCTCGAACGGGGCTTAATCAGCCCCAGCATTTT
- TRBJ2-1 TRBD2 TRBV12-3/TRBV12-4 CASIPGLAVWEEQFF TGTGCCAGCATCCCGGGACTAGCGGTCTGGGAAGAGCAGTTCTTC
many TRBJ2-3 - TRBV11-3 CASSARDWTDTQYF TGTGCCAGCAGCGCGCGGGACTGGACAGATACGCAGTATTTT
many TRBJ2-5 TRBD1 TRBV6-1 CASSDVGQGTGETQYF TGTGCCAGCAGTGACGTTGGACAGGGGACGGGAGAGACCCAGTACTTC
- TRBJ1-5 - TRBV28 CASNLAGEGQPQHF TGTGCCAGCAATCTTGCAGGGGAGGGGCAGCCCCAGCATTTT